The entry below gives a single TCR beta chain sequence along with its context. Antigen specificity is unknown. This entry is derived from a study of shared clonotypes between healthy human individuals. V was clipped by 0 bases and J by 2 bases, with 11 bases between them. This CDR3 spans 15 amino acids. Germline V gives CDR1 MNHEY, CDR2 SMNVEV (reference sequence). Study-wide points: The study found approximately 5% of naive CD4 clonotypes shared across a few donors.

In the naive CD8 group, cells lacked CD45RO and were positively selected for CCR7, so terminally differentiated effector memory CD45RA+ cells were left out. Several immunoSEQ 96-well plates shared each subset's DNA, each plate a replicate. Only in-frame clones appear in the TCRdb table, and some are missing; sequencing was by immunoSEQ multiplex PCR. Among some 630,000 clones, about 95% were seen once, and the ten largest hold less than 0.13%. Sequencing was done on a sample of naive CD8+ T cells sorted from blood. The chain combines TRBV27 with TRBJ2-7; TRBD2 is a possible D gene (5 bases). The receptor was derived from a woman aged 30 to 39 in good health. CDR3 nucleotides: TGTGCCAGCAGTTTATCGATAGCGTCTCCCTACGAGCAGTACTTC. Its translation is CASSLSIASPYEQYF.